These T cell receptor beta chains were read from a single sample in a study of Ad26.COV2.S vaccination and SARS-CoV-2 variants. Profiled with immunoSEQ multiplex PCR; TCRdb holds only in-frame clones, not every one. The table records roughly 460,000 clones, 89% of them present only once. Specimen: peripheral blood, collected in a trial of Ad26.COV2.S vaccine versus placebo. Receptor source: a person aged 18-60 years who received the Ad26.COV2.S COVID-19 vaccine or a placebo. The CDR3 runs from the conserved cysteine through the conserved F or W. The order of the fields is J gene, clone size, V gene, D gene, CDR3 protein, CDR3 DNA. A D gene is named only where the DNA matches it firmly. Only part of the rows carry a size: once, few, many, or a class if the clone is expanded.

>TRBJ2-1|.|TRBV18|TRBD1
CASSPTPGQGSSYNEQFF
TGTGCCAGCTCACCTACCCCGGGACAGGGAAGCTCCTACAATGAGCAGTTCTTC
>TRBJ2-7|.|TRBV9|TRBD2
CASSVVPSGMGNEQYF
TGTGCCAGCAGCGTAGTGCCTAGCGGGATGGGAAACGAGCAGTACTTC
>TRBJ1-5|.|TRBV6-5|.
CASSYSGGRNQPQHF
TGTGCCAGCAGTTATTCCGGGGGCAGAAATCAGCCCCAGCATTTT
>TRBJ2-7|once|TRBV7-2|TRBD1
CASSSTGDEQYF
TGTGCCAGCAGCTCGACAGGGGACGAGCAGTACTTC
>TRBJ2-1|.|TRBV15|.
CATSRLRVNEQFF
TGTGCCACCAGCAGACTTCGGGTTAATGAGCAGTTCTTC
>TRBJ1-4|once|TRBV20-1|.
CSASGDRLKGKLFF
TGCAGTGCTAGTGGGGACCGCCTAAAGGGAAAACTGTTTTTT
>TRBJ1-1|.|TRBV11-1|.
CASSLAGPGEAFF
TGTGCCAGCAGCTTAGCCGGGCCTGGGGAAGCTTTCTTT
>TRBJ1-2|.|TRBV19|.
CASSRGSDPNYGYTF
TGTGCCAGCAGCCGAGGGTCAGATCCTAACTATGGCTACACCTTC
>TRBJ1-2|.|TRBV2|.
CASRSRVSNYGYTF
TGTGCCAGCAGAAGCAGGGTTTCTAACTATGGCTACACCTTC
>TRBJ2-5|few|TRBV7-9|.
CASAVQQETQYF
TGTGCCAGCGCAGTACAGCAAGAGACCCAGTACTTC
>TRBJ1-2|.|TRBV19|TRBD1
CASKPQGDGYTF
TGTGCCAGTAAACCGCAGGGGGATGGCTACACCTTC
>TRBJ2-7|.|TRBV6-6|TRBD2
CASSLAGGHEQYF
TGTGCCAGCAGTCTAGCGGGGGGCCACGAGCAGTACTTC
>TRBJ2-1|.|TRBV7-2|.
CASSLTMGGNEQFF
TGTGCCAGCAGCTTGACAATGGGAGGTAATGAGCAGTTCTTC
>TRBJ1-2|.|TRBV19|.
CASSTDANYGYTF
TGTGCCAGCTCCACAGATGCTAACTATGGCTACACCTTC
>TRBJ2-7|.|TRBV10-3|.
CAISDSTATNYEQYF
TGTGCCATCAGTGACTCGACAGCTACAAACTACGAGCAGTACTTC
>TRBJ2-6|.|TRBV7-9|.
CASSVPGQSSGANVLTF
TGTGCCAGCAGCGTACCAGGACAGAGCTCTGGGGCCAACGTCCTGACTTTC
>TRBJ1-1|.|TRBV10-3|.
CAISESGNTEAFF
TGTGCCATCAGTGAGTCAGGGAACACTGAAGCTTTCTTT
>TRBJ1-2|.|TRBV5-5|TRBD1
CASSLFGGVQGVGYTF
TGTGCCAGCAGCTTATTCGGTGGGGTTCAGGGGGTTGGCTACACCTTC
>TRBJ2-4|.|TRBV30|.
CAWSDRVGLAKNIQYF
TGTGCCTGGAGTGACAGGGTCGGACTAGCCAAAAACATTCAGTACTTC
>TRBJ1-2|once|TRBV7-2|TRBD1
CASRRDSSYGYTF
TGTGCCAGCAGAAGGGACAGCAGCTATGGCTACACCTTC
>TRBJ2-2|.|TRBV5-1|.
CASSNRQGGYTGELFF
TGCGCCAGCAGCAACCGACAAGGGGGGTACACCGGGGAGCTGTTTTTT
>TRBJ1-4|.|TRBV30|TRBD1
CAWSRDRSRVNEKLFF
TGTGCCTGGAGTCGGGACAGGAGCCGTGTTAATGAAAAACTGTTTTTT
>TRBJ1-5|.|TRBV18|.
CASSPVAVASNQPQHF
TGTGCCAGCTCACCAGTGGCGGTCGCTAGCAATCAGCCCCAGCATTTT
>TRBJ2-7|.|TRBV7-9|.
CASSASPSQSYEQYF
TGTGCCAGCAGCGCAAGTCCGTCGCAGTCCTACGAGCAGTACTTC
>TRBJ1-1|.|TRBV7-2|.
CASSLALASVEAFF
TGTGCCAGCAGCTTAGCGCTCGCGTCAGTTGAAGCTTTCTTT
>TRBJ1-1|once|TRBV5-3|.
CARSLELGFKNTEAFF
TGTGCCAGAAGCTTGGAATTAGGGTTTAAGAACACTGAAGCTTTCTTT
>TRBJ2-2|.|TRBV19|.
CASSLEGSTGELFF
TGTGCCAGTAGTTTGGAAGGGAGCACCGGGGAGCTGTTTTTT
>TRBJ1-2|.|TRBV7-9|.
CASSLGLEGRTLYGYTF
TGTGCCAGCAGCTTAGGATTGGAGGGACGAACGCTCTATGGCTACACCTTC
>TRBJ1-4|.|TRBV4-1|.
CASSQGGTSELATNEKLFF
TGCGCCAGCAGCCAAGGCGGGACGTCCGAATTAGCAACTAATGAAAAACTGTTTTTT
>TRBJ2-3|.|TRBV13|.
CASSSRYLSGSTDTQYF
TGTGCCAGCAGCTCCCGCTACTTGAGCGGGAGCACAGATACGCAGTATTTT
>TRBJ2-1|.|TRBV19|TRBD2
CATKLAGGNNEQFF
TGTGCCACAAAATTAGCGGGAGGGAACAATGAGCAGTTCTTC
>TRBJ2-7|.|TRBV10-3|TRBD1
CAIRRQGSDYEQYF
TGTGCCATCAGGCGACAGGGATCGGACTACGAGCAGTACTTC
>TRBJ1-1|.|TRBV28|TRBD1
CASSVRQGLAFF
TGTGCCAGCAGTGTAAGACAGGGTCTCGCTTTCTTT
>TRBJ2-6|.|TRBV19|.
CACSPGANVLTF
TGTGCCTGTAGCCCTGGGGCCAACGTCCTGACTTTC
>TRBJ2-7|.|TRBV27|TRBD1
CASSVDRVVVSEQYF
TGTGCCAGCAGTGTCGACAGGGTTGTTGTTTCCGAGCAGTACTTC
>TRBJ1-2|.|TRBV4-1|TRBD1
CASSQVQGDYGYTF
TGCGCCAGCAGCCAAGTGCAGGGGGACTATGGCTACACCTTC
>TRBJ1-1|.|TRBV5-5|.
CASSLAVSDMNTEAFF
TGTGCCAGCAGCTTGGCCGTGTCAGACATGAACACTGAAGCTTTCTTT
>TRBJ2-1|.|TRBV9|.
CASSVDGGIYNEQFF
TGTGCCAGCAGCGTAGATGGAGGAATCTACAATGAGCAGTTCTTC
>TRBJ1-1|.|TRBV7-6|.
CASSLVRGQPIADTEAFF
TGTGCCAGCAGCTTAGTTAGGGGACAACCGATTGCGGACACTGAAGCTTTCTTT
>TRBJ2-2|.|TRBV7-9|TRBD2
CASSSPSGSGELFF
TGTGCCAGCAGCTCTCCTAGCGGGAGCGGGGAGCTGTTTTTT
>TRBJ1-4|.|TRBV7-9|.
CASSFGQPTNEKLFF
TGTGCCAGCAGCTTTGGGCAACCAACTAATGAAAAACTGTTTTTT
>TRBJ2-1|.|TRBV2|TRBD2
CASSAVAGVWNEQFF
TGTGCCAGCAGTGCAGTAGCGGGAGTATGGAATGAGCAGTTCTTC
>TRBJ1-2|few|TRBV29-1|.
CSVAKTVNYGYTF
TGCAGCGTTGCGAAAACAGTTAACTATGGCTACACCTTC
>TRBJ1-1|.|TRBV6-1|.
CASSGQPNMNTEAFF
TGTGCCAGCAGTGGGCAGCCCAACATGAACACTGAAGCTTTCTTT
>TRBJ1-3|.|TRBV7-9|TRBD1
CASSWTGSGNTIYF
TGTGCCAGCAGCTGGACAGGCTCTGGAAACACCATATATTTT
>TRBJ1-2|.|TRBV28|.
CASSQKGVRGYGYTF
TGTGCCAGCAGTCAAAAAGGGGTGAGAGGCTATGGCTACACCTTC
>TRBJ1-5|few|TRBV6-2/TRBV6-3|TRBD1
CASSSIGQGDNQPQHF
TGTGCCAGCAGTTCCATCGGACAGGGGGACAATCAGCCCCAGCATTTT